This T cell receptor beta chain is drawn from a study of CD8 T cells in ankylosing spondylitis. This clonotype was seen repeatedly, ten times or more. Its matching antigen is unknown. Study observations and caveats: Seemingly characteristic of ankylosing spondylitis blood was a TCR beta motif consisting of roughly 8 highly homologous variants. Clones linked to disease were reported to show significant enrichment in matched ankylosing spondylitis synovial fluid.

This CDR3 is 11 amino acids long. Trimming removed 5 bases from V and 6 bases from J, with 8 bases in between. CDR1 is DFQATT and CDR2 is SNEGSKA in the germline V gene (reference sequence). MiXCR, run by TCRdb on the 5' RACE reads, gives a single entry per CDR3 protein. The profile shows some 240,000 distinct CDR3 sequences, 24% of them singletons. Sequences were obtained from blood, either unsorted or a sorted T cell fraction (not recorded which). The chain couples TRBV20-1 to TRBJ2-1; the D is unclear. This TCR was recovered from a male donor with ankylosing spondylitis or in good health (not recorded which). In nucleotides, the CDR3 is TGCAGTGCTGCGCATCCCAATGAGCAGTTCTTC. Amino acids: CSAAHPNEQFF.